This paragraph covers one T cell receptor beta chain sequence. This CDR3 has 18 amino acids. The ends lost 5 bases at V and 3 bases at J; junction bases unmatched: 10. Germline loops: CDR1 SEHNR, CDR2 FQNEAQ (reference sequence). The protocol was immunoSEQ multiplex PCR, while the TCRdb copy is restricted to in-frame clones and leaves out a portion. The sample gives approximately 30,000 clones, 90% to 95% of which show up once; 2.2% is in the top ten. Each clinical donor contributed on average about 96,000 T cells from unsorted cryopreserved PBMC. The data derive from a study of T cells in tuberculosis. For the study at large: The T cells targeted glucose monomycolate, a mycobacterial lipid, via CD1B. IGRA-negative adolescents, IGRA-positive adolescents with latent tuberculosis and adults with active tuberculosis formed this South African cohort.

The TCR comes from a donor aged 10 to 29 with latent tuberculosis or without tuberculosis infection. J is TRBJ2-3 and V is TRBV7-9; 14 bases are a match to TRBD2. Sequencing input: PBMCs. The chain's CDR3 is CASSNPGLAGARTDTQYF. The CDR3 DNA is TGTGCCAGCAGCAACCCGGGACTAGCGGGAGCTCGGACAGATACGCAGTATTTT.